This entry lists 18 T cell receptor beta chains sequenced from one sample in a study of STAT3 mutations in large granular lymphocyte leukemia (dated by TCRdb to about 2019). The library was prepared using the immunoSEQ multiplex PCR assay. This is the immuneACCESS table as TCRdb keeps it, with only in-frame sequences that have V and J called. A part of the clones is gone; compared with another copy, unresolved V genes explain less than half, and the rest is unexplained. Within this sample are more than 9,000 clones, with approximately 50% of them counted one time only. The top ten clones comprise roughly 8.8% of the sample. The full study reports these points: All T-LGLL patients had at least one immunodominant TCRbeta clonotype, and roughly half had multiple immunodominant subclonotypes.

These receptors' targets are unknown. Specimen: peripheral blood mononuclear cells. These receptors were taken from a boy between 10 and 17 years old with T-cell large granular lymphocyte leukemia. Some clones in this sample may be carry-over from other donors' samples. The age is the age at diagnosis.

The chain uses TRBV14 and TRBJ1-5; maybe TRBD1 (5 bases). Trimming took 1 base from V and 9 from J, leaving 10 bases between them. Germline V gives CDR1 SGHDN, CDR2 FVKESK. The CDR3 has 13 amino acids. CDR3: CASSQGDGRPQHF. CDR3 nucleotide sequence: TGTGCCAGCAGCCAAGGGGACGGTAGGCCCCAGCATTTT. Supplemented by reference TRBV14 and TRBJ1-5, the full variable domain reads EAGVTQFPSHSVIEKGQTVTLRCDPISGHDNLYWYRRVMGKEIKFLLHFVKESKQDESGMPNNRFLAERTGGTYSTLKVQPAELEDSGVYFCASSQGDGRPQHFGDGTRLSIL.

The chain uses TRBV7-2 and TRBJ1-6; no definite D call. The V gene's germline CDR1 is SGHTA and CDR2 FQGNSA. CDR3 length: 15 amino acids. The V and J ends lost 1 base and 9 bases respectively, with 13 bases between them. The CDR3 DNA reads TGTGCCAGCAGCTTAGATGGCACCTCTGCTTCACCCCTCCACTTT. This translates into CASSLDGTSASPLHF.

CDR3 protein: CASSSPGYEQYF. DNA for the CDR3: TGTGCCAGCAGTTCCCCAGGCTACGAGCAGTACTTC. The chain recombines TRBV27 with TRBJ2-7; D uncertain. CDR3 length equals 12 residues. CDR1 is MNHEY, CDR2 SMNVEV, per germline (reference sequence). V lost 4 bases and J lost 3, with 7 bases in between.

The chain uses TRBV5-1 and TRBJ2-3; 10 bases are a match to TRBD2. CDR1 and CDR2 from the germline V gene are SGHRS and YFSETQ. The CDR3 is made up of 16 amino acids. V shed 4 bases and J 4 bases; nucleotides not matched to a gene: 9. CDR3 DNA sequence: TGCGCCAGCAGCGAGCTCCCTAGCGGGAGTTCAGATACGCAGTATTTT. Its translation: CASSELPSGSSDTQYF.

The V gene is TRBV6-5, the J gene TRBJ2-3; unclear D gene. The germline V and J ends were trimmed by 0 bases and 6 bases, with 7 bases remaining between them. This CDR3 comprises 13 residues. Germline V lookup: CDR1 MNHEY, CDR2 SVGAGI. The CDR3 reads CASSYSSVDTQYF. The CDR3 bases are TGTGCCAGCAGTTACTCGAGCGTGGATACGCAGTATTTT.

The chain joins TRBV4-3 to TRBJ2-5; 12 bases agree with TRBD2. The germline gives CDR1 LGHNA, CDR2 YSLEER. V lost 3 bases and J lost 5; bases outside the gene matches: 1. The CDR3 covers 14 residues. Written as DNA, the CDR3 is TGCGCCAGCAGCCAGGGGACTAGCGGGGAGACCCAGTACTTC. Its translation: CASSQGTSGETQYF.

This clone was seen only a few times. The chain has TRBV18 and TRBJ2-7; D gene unclear. Looked up from germline, CDR1 is KGHSH and CDR2 is LQKENI. This CDR3 is 12 amino acids long. The germline V and J ends were trimmed by 6 bases and 2 bases, with 8 bases remaining between them. The CDR3 loop reads CASSDGTYEQYF. The CDR3 nucleotides read TGTGCCAGCTCGGACGGTACCTACGAGCAGTACTTC.

The sample holds one count of this clone. The chain links TRBV5-1 to TRBJ2-5, with TRBD2 matching 16 bases. There are 17 residues in the CDR3. V trimming: 4 bases; J trimming: 3 bases; junction bases outside the gene matches: 6. Germline V gene lookup returns CDR1 SGHRS and CDR2 YFSETQ. This CDR3 reads CASSLGTSGRGEETQYF. The DNA for the CDR3 is TGCGCCAGCAGCCTGGGGACTAGCGGGAGGGGAGAAGAGACCCAGTACTTC.

The chain employs TRBV4-3 and TRBJ1-6, with 7 bases lining up with TRBD1. The CDR3 has 13 residues. V was clipped by 4 bases and J by 10 bases; unmatched bases: 4. Germline V gives CDR1 LGHNA, CDR2 YSLEER. The CDR3 DNA follows: TGCGCCAGCAGCCCGACAGGGCCCTCACCCCTCCACTTT. It is translated as CASSPTGPSPLHF.

Within the sample, this clone is medium-sized. J is TRBJ1-5 and V is TRBV6-1; TRBD1 is a possible D gene (5 bases). Trimming cost V 5 bases and J 4 bases, with 9 bases left between them. Germline CDR1 is MNHNS and CDR2 is SASEGT. This CDR3 has 13 amino acids. CDR3 nucleotides: TGTGCCAGCAGTACACAGGTTAATCAGCCCCAGCATTTT. This encodes CASSTQVNQPQHF.

The chain employs TRBV5-1 and TRBJ1-1; possibly TRBD1 for D (5 bases). The CDR3 has 15 amino acids. V lost 0 bases and J lost 0, with 9 bases in between. The germline gives CDR1 SGHRS, CDR2 YFSETQ. This chain's CDR3 is CASSLAAGLNTEAFF. In DNA, the CDR3 is TGCGCCAGCAGCTTGGCCGCGGGACTGAACACTGAAGCTTTCTTT.

The chain carries TRBV28 and TRBJ2-6; no definite D call. Germline V gives CDR1 MDHEN, CDR2 SYDVKM. The CDR3 totals 12 residues. Trimming removed 7 bases at V and 2 bases at J, with 3 bases between. The DNA for the CDR3 is TGTGCCAGCAACACTGGGGCCAACGTCCTGACTTTC. Protein: CASNTGANVLTF.

This clone was counted a few times. V and J are TRBV10-3 and TRBJ2-7; TRBD1 matches at 7 bases. The junction had 4 bases not matched to a gene; V was cut back by 3 bases and J by 2 bases. The length of the CDR3 is 14 residues. Germline CDR1 is ENHRY and CDR2 is SYGVKD. CDR3 protein: CAISEVTGTYEQYF. Here the CDR3 DNA reads TGTGCCATCAGTGAAGTGACAGGGACCTACGAGCAGTACTTC.

The chain combines TRBV5-1 with TRBJ2-4; 8 nucleotides line up with TRBD1. Losses at the gene ends were 0 bases for V and 15 bases for J; bases not matched to a gene: 8. The V gene's germline CDR1 is SGHRS and CDR2 YFSETQ. This CDR3 is built from 13 residues. This CDR3 reads CASSLAGGQVSYF. CDR3 DNA sequence: TGCGCCAGCAGCTTGGCCGGGGGACAGGTATCGTACTTC.

V and J are TRBV25-1 and TRBJ2-2; 10 nucleotides agree with TRBD2. The CDR3 totals 17 residues. Germline V lookup: CDR1 MGHDK, CDR2 SYGVNS. J lost 5 bases, V lost 6 bases, and 12 bases had no gene match. CDR3 amino acids: CASRGGKSGGATGELFF. Written as DNA, the CDR3 is TGTGCCAGCAGGGGAGGGAAAAGCGGGGGGGCAACCGGGGAGCTGTTTTTT. The full variable domain, with the rest looked up from reference TRBV25-1 and TRBJ2-2, is EADIYQTPRYLVIGTGKKITLECSQTMGHDKMYWYQQDPGMELHLIHYSYGVNSTEKGDLSSESTVSRIRTEHFPLTLESARPSHTSQYLCASRGGKSGGATGELFFGEGSRLTVL.

V and J are TRBV6-1 and TRBJ2-6; no firm D call. This CDR3 spans 15 amino acids. In germline, CDR1 is MNHNS, CDR2 SASEGT. Trimming removed 5 bases from V and 1 base from J, with 9 bases in between. The CDR3 nucleotides read TGTGCCAGCAGTTCGGACGGTTCTGGGGCCAACGTCCTGACTTTC. This encodes CASSSDGSGANVLTF.

The gene calls are TRBV6-1 and TRBJ2-6, with 8 bases that match TRBD1. Trimming at V came to 6 bases and at J to 2 bases, leaving 0 bases not matched to a gene. This CDR3 spans 14 amino acids. Germline V gene sequence: CDR1 MNHNS, CDR2 SASEGT. The CDR3 bases are TGTGCCAGCAGGACAGGGGCTGGGGCCAACGTCCTGACTTTC. Residues: CASRTGAGANVLTF.

The chain employs TRBV29-1 and TRBJ1-2; 7 nucleotides align to TRBD1. This CDR3 region has 15 residues. Germline CDR1 SQVTM, CDR2 ANQGSEA. The J segment lost 4 bases and the V segment lost 5 bases, leaving 13 bases of the junction unmatched. CDR3 bases: TGCAGCGTTACTTCTTCAGGGGGAGGAGGCTATGGCTACACCTTC. This gives the protein CSVTSSGGGGYGYTF.